This T cell receptor beta chain was sequenced during a study of blood T cell repertoires in COVID-19. Study as a whole: PBMCs, B-cell-depleted T cells, or T cells were the source of the cDNA or gDNA that made up the material.

Participant age was about 18 to 89 years, and participants resided in around 24 US areas. Participants were placed into cohorts based on the clinical history they reported. Measured with immunoSEQ multiplex PCR; TCRdb has only the in-frame clones, and not every one. The top ten hold 1.7% of the sample, which has approximately 280,000 clones, nearly 90% seen once. Germline CDR1 is MNHEY and CDR2 is SMNVEV (reference sequence). V lost 2 bases to trimming and J lost 1 base; unmatched junction nucleotides: 7. The CDR3 has 18 amino acids. The sequence derives from a woman between 18 and 29 years old with acute COVID-19. Sample: PBMCs or T cells enriched from blood (not recorded which). V and J are TRBV27 and TRBJ1-5; 11 bases map to TRBD1. The DNA of the CDR3 is TGTGCCAGCAGTTTAGCTCCGGGACAGGGGGGGAGCAATCAGCCCCAGCATTTT. It yields the protein CASSLAPGQGGSNQPQHF.